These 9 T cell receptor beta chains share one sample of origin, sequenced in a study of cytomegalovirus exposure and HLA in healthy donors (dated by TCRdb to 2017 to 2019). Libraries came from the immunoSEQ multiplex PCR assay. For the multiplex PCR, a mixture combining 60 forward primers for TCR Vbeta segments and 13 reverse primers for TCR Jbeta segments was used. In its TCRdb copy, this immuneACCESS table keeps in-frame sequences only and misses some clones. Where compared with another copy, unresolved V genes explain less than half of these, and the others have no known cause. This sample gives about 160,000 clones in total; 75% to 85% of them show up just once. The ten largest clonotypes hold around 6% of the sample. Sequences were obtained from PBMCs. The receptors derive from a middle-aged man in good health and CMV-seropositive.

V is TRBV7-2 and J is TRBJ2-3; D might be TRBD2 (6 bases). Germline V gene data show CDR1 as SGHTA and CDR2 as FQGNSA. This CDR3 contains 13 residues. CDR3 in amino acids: CATGTGVGDTQYF. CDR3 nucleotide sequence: TGTGCAACGGGGACGGGAGTGGGGGATACGCAGTATTTT. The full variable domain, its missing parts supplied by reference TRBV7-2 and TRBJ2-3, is GAGVSQSPSNKVTEKGKDVELRCDPISGHTALYWYRQSLGQGLEFLIYFQGNSAPDKSGLPSDRFSAERTGGSVSTLTIQRTQQEDSAVYLCATGTGVGDTQYFGPGTRLTVL.

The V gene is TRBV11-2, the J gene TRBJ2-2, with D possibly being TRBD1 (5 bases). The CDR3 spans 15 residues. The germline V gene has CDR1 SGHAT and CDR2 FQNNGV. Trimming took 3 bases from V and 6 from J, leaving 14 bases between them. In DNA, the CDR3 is TGTGCCAGCAGCTTGACAGCTACCCCTGCCGGGGAGCTGTTTTTT. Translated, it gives CASSLTATPAGELFF.

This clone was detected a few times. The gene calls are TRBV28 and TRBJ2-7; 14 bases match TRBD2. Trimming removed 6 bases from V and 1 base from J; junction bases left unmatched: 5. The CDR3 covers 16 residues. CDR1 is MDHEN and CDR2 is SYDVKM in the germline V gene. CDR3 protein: CASSQGLAGASYEQYF. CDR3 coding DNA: TGTGCCAGCAGCCAGGGACTAGCGGGGGCGTCCTACGAGCAGTACTTC. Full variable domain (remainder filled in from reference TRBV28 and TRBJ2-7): DVKVTQSSRYLVKRTGEKVFLECVQDMDHENMFWYRQDPGLGLRLIYFSYDVKMKEKGDIPEGYSVSREKKERFSLILESASTNQTSMYLCASSQGLAGASYEQYFGPGTRLTVT.

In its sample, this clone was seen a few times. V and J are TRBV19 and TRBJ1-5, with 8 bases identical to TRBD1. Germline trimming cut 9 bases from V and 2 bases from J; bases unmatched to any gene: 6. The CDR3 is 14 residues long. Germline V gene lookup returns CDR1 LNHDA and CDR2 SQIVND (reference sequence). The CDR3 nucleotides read TGTGCCAGCGACCTGACAGGGGGCAATCAGCCCCAGCATTTT. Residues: CASDLTGGNQPQHF.

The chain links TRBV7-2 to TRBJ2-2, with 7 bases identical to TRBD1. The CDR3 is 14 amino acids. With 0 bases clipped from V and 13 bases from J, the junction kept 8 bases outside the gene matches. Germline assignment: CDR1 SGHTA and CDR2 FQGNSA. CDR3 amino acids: CASSLAPDRDRLFF. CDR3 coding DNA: TGTGCCAGCAGCTTAGCGCCTGACAGGGACCGGCTGTTTTTT.

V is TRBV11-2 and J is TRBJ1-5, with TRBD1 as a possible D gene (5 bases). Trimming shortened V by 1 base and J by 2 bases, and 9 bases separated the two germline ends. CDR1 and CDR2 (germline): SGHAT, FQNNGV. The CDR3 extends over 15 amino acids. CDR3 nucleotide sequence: TGTGCCAGCAGCTTAGGCTCGGGGGGCAATCAGCCCCAGCATTTT. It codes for CASSLGSGGNQPQHF.

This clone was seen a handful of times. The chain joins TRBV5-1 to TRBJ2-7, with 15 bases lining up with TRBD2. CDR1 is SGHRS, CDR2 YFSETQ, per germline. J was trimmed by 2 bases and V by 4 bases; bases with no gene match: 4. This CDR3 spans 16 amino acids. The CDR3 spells CASSPGLAGGTYEQYV. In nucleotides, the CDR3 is TGCGCCAGCAGCCCAGGACTAGCGGGAGGGACCTACGAGCAGTACGTC.

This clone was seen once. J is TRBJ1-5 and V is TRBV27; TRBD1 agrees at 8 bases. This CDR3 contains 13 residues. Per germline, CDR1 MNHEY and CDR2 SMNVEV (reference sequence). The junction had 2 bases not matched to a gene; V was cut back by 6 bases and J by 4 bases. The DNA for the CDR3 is TGTGCCAGCAGCAGGGGGCTGAATCAGCCCCAGCATTTT. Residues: CASSRGLNQPQHF.

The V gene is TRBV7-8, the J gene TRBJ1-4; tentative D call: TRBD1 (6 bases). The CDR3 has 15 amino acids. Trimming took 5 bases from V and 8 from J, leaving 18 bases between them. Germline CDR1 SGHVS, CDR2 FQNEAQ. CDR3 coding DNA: TGTGCCAGCAGCCCTCTCGGGGGGGCCGGGGAAAAACTGTTTTTT. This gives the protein CASSPLGGAGEKLFF.